The next 7 T cell receptor beta chains were all read from a single sample in a study of T cells in Graves' hyperthyroidism and ophthalmopathy. The source material, RNA transcripts, was used to amplify TCR beta CDR3 regions. TCR CDR3 underwent first-round RT-PCR with the HTBI primer set. TCRdb processed the multiplex PCR reads anew with MiXCR; each CDR3 protein has one entry. The repertoire includes around 440,000 distinct CDR3 sequences, approximately 14% of them detected once, and less than 15% sits in the top ten. Specimen: blood. The receptors were gathered from a woman between 18 and 29 years old with Graves' hyperthyroidism.

The CDR3 DNA reads TGTGCCACCACTTCCGGGACATCTTACAATGAGCAGTTCTTC. Translated: CATTSGTSYNEQFF. The chain links TRBV24-1 to TRBJ2-1, with TRBD1 as a possible D gene (6 bases). V was pared by 8 bases and J by 4 bases, with 14 bases between. Germline CDR1 is KGHDR and CDR2 is SFDVKD. This CDR3 has 14 amino acids.

The rearrangement links TRBV12-3 or TRBV12-4 to TRBJ1-3; 8 bases align to TRBD1. The CDR3 length is 14 residues. V shed 6 bases, J shed 8 bases, and the junction held 9 bases outside the gene matches. The CDR3: CASRRTGKVYTIYF. CDR3 DNA: TGTGCCAGCAGGCGGACAGGGAAGGTCTACACCATATATTTT.

This clonotype showed up many times. The chain combines TRBV7-2 with TRBJ2-1, with D unclear. The CDR3 consists of 14 residues. Germline CDR1 and CDR2: SGHTA and FQGNSA. The ends were cut back, 1 base at V and 12 bases at J, with 16 bases in the middle. CDR3 protein: CASSLDGLVAGQFF. The DNA for the CDR3 is TGTGCCAGCAGCTTAGATGGGTTAGTGGCAGGGCAGTTCTTC. Using reference TRBV7-2 and TRBJ2-1 for the parts outside the CDR3, the full variable domain is GAGVSQSPSNKVTEKGKDVELRCDPISGHTALYWYRQSLGQGLEFLIYFQGNSAPDKSGLPSDRFSAERTGGSVSTLTIQRTQQEDSAVYLCASSLDGLVAGQFFGPGTRLTVL.

This clonotype has a count of ten or more. This chain links TRBV4-2 with TRBJ1-1, with 7 bases matching TRBD1. The CDR3 extends over 16 amino acids. J gave up 1 base and V 0 bases, and 5 bases lay outside the gene matches. Germline V lookup: CDR1 LGHNA, CDR2 YNFKEQ. The CDR3 sequence: CASSQDGRGRNTEAFF. The CDR3 region has the DNA TGTGCCAGCAGCCAAGATGGCAGGGGGAGGAACACTGAAGCTTTCTTT.

Concerning this clonotype: A read error is possible here, since a much larger clone lies one base away. This chain links TRBV14 with TRBJ2-7; D may be TRBD2 (5 bases). The length of the CDR3 is 14 residues. V was pared by 1 base and J by 3 bases, with 10 bases between. CDR1 and CDR2 (germline): SGHDN, FVKESK. In nucleotides, the CDR3 is TGTGCCAGCAGCCAAGGCACGGCGGGCTACGAGCAGTACTTC. It yields the protein CASSQGTAGYEQYF. Variable domain in full (rest from reference TRBV14 and TRBJ2-7): EAGVTQFPSHSVIEKGQTVTLRCDPISGHDNLYWYRRVMGKEIKFLLHFVKESKQDESGMPNNRFLAERTGGTYSTLKVQPAELEDSGVYFCASSQGTAGYEQYFGPGTRLTVT.

About this clonotype: A much larger clone is a single base away; this may be a read error. The chain uses TRBV12-3 or TRBV12-4 and TRBJ1-1; possibly TRBD1 for D (6 bases). This CDR3 comprises 15 residues. The CDR3 sequence: CASTLLTGGITGAFF. The CDR3 DNA is TGTGCCAGCACTCTCCTGACAGGTGGGATCACTGGAGCTTTCTTT.

This clonotype was detected a few times. The chain is built from TRBV14 and TRBJ2-1; weak D call: TRBD1 (6 bases). Germline-derived CDR1 and CDR2 are SGHDN and FVKESK. Trimming removed 4 bases from V and 7 bases from J, with 26 bases in between. CDR3 length equals 18 residues. CDR3 DNA sequence: TGTGCCAGCAGCCTCCGTGCCGGTGTAGGGGGAATATGGAATGAGCAGTTCTTC. Protein: CASSLRAGVGGIWNEQFF.